The next 27 T cell receptor beta chains were all read from a single sample in a study of OX40 agonist ivuxolimab in advanced cancers. This table comes from immunoSEQ multiplex PCR, and its TCRdb copy is limited to in-frame clones, with some not included. The sample gives 15,000 to 20,000 clones, 70% to 75% of which show up once; 30% to 40% is in the top ten. The sequencing used CD4+ or CD8+ T cells sorted from blood, collected in a trial of the OX40 agonist ivuxolimab. The origin of the receptors is an adult with an advanced solid tumor such as melanoma, head and neck, liver or kidney cancer.

This clone was counted only a few times. The chain uses TRBV6-5 and TRBJ1-2; tentative D call: TRBD1 (5 bases). The V and J ends lost 2 bases and 5 bases respectively, with 12 bases between them. Germline values: CDR1 MNHEY, CDR2 SVGAGI. CDR3 length: 14 amino acids. CDR3 protein: CASSYGAMEYGYTF. The CDR3 DNA sequence: TGTGCCAGCAGTTACGGGGCAATGGAATATGGCTACACCTTC.

The sample holds one count of this clone. This chain uses TRBV11-2 with TRBJ2-1; no reliable D call. Germline V gives CDR1 SGHAT, CDR2 FQNNGV. V dropped 7 bases and J dropped 3 bases, with 4 bases sitting between them. This CDR3 comprises 11 residues. CDR3: CASNDYNEQFF. The CDR3 DNA follows: TGTGCCAGCAACGACTACAATGAGCAGTTCTTC.

The genes are TRBV19 and TRBJ1-1; no clear D. The CDR3 has 14 amino acids. CDR1 is LNHDA and CDR2 is SQIVND in the germline V gene (reference sequence). Trimming took off 5 bases at V and 4 bases at J, with 14 bases between the two ends. The CDR3 bases are TGTGCCAGTAGTGACCCCGCTCGGGGCACTGAAGCTTTCTTT. This codes for CASSDPARGTEAFF. Full variable domain (remainder filled in from reference TRBV19 and TRBJ1-1): DGGITQSPKYLFRKEGQNVTLSCEQNLNHDAMYWYRQDPGQGLRLIYYSQIVNDFQKGDIAEGYSVSREKKESFPLTVTSAQKNPTAFYLCASSDPARGTEAFFGQGTRLTVV.

The chain is built from TRBV2 and TRBJ2-7, with 16 nucleotides matching TRBD2. Germline CDR1 SNHLY, CDR2 FYNNEI. The CDR3 is 16 amino acids. The ends lost 4 bases at V and 3 bases at J; junction bases unmatched: 3. In DNA form, the CDR3 reads TGTGCCAGCAGTGCCGGGACTAGCGGGGGGGTCTACGAGCAGTACTTC. This translates into CASSAGTSGGVYEQYF.

The chain has TRBV19 and TRBJ2-7; tentative D call: TRBD1 (5 bases). This CDR3 has 14 amino acids. Trimming pared 3 bases from V and 5 bases from J, leaving 14 bases between. The germline V gene encodes CDR1 LNHDA and CDR2 SQIVND (reference sequence). CDR3 region: CASSIGAGFDEQYF. The DNA of the CDR3 is TGTGCCAGTAGTATTGGGGCAGGGTTCGACGAGCAGTACTTC.

V usage is TRBV28 and J usage is TRBJ2-7; unclear D gene. CDR3 length: 11 residues. Germline CDR1 and CDR2: MDHEN and SYDVKM. The V end was cut by 6 bases, the J end by 6 bases, with 9 bases between. The CDR3 sequence is CASSSYSEQYF. The CDR3 DNA sequence: TGTGCCAGCAGCTCCTACAGCGAGCAGTACTTC.

CDR3 bases: TGCGCCAGCAGCCAAGAGGCGGGGGTCCACTATGGCTACACCTTC. Amino acid sequence: CASSQEAGVHYGYTF. The chain joins TRBV4-3 to TRBJ1-2, with D perhaps TRBD1 (5 bases). The V end was cut by 0 bases, the J end by 3 bases, with 11 bases between. Germline CDR1 is LGHNA and CDR2 is YSLEER. The CDR3 sequence is 15 residues long.

By share, this clone counts as medium-sized. J is TRBJ2-7 and V is TRBV28, with 7 positions matching TRBD1. Germline CDR1 MDHEN, CDR2 SYDVKM. The V gene end was trimmed by 1 base and the J gene end by 3 bases; junction bases not matched to a gene: 3. The CDR3 spans 14 residues. The CDR3 reads CASSLFQGDYEQYF. The CDR3 DNA follows: TGTGCCAGCAGTTTATTTCAGGGGGACTACGAGCAGTACTTC.

This chain connects TRBV27 to TRBJ1-4; D not certain. CDR3 length: 16 amino acids. Germline V gene sequence: CDR1 MNHEY, CDR2 SMNVEV (reference sequence). With 0 bases removed from V and 0 bases from J, the gap between germline ends came to 8 bases. CDR3 DNA sequence: TGTGCCAGCAGTTTATCTTCTGGAACAACTAATGAAAAACTGTTTTTT. It translates to CASSLSSGTTNEKLFF.

The rearrangement uses TRBV7-9 and TRBJ2-5; the D is unclear. The CDR3 has 14 residues. CDR1 is SEHNR, CDR2 FQNEAQ, per germline (reference sequence). V was clipped by 1 base and J by 1 base, with 7 bases between them. Here the CDR3 DNA reads TGTGCCAGCAGCTTAGACAGTACCCAAGAGACCCAGTACTTC. This encodes CASSLDSTQETQYF.

The CDR3 loop is CASSFGQGGNTIYF. The CDR3 bases are TGTGCCAGCAGCTTTGGACAGGGTGGAAACACCATATATTTT. This chain links TRBV7-2 with TRBJ1-3; 8 bases fit TRBD1. The CDR3 spans 14 residues. V shed 3 bases, J shed 3 bases, and the junction held 1 base outside the gene matches. Per the germline V gene, CDR1 is SGHTA and CDR2 is FQGNSA.

In this sample, this clone turned up a few times. The same CDR3 arises from other DNA sequences in this sample as well. This chain joins TRBV6-5 and TRBJ2-1; weak D call: TRBD1 (5 bases). V was cut by 6 bases and J by 9 bases, with 12 bases left in between. CDR1 MNHEY and CDR2 SVGAGI come from the germline V gene. This CDR3 is 12 amino acids long. The CDR3 spells CASRDGAGEQFF. For the CDR3, the DNA is TGTGCCAGCAGAGATGGGGCAGGTGAGCAGTTCTTC.

This clone was found a few times. The genes are TRBV19 and TRBJ1-2; 7 positions agree with TRBD1. V shed 6 bases, J shed 3 bases, and the junction held 10 bases outside the gene matches. CDR1 LNHDA and CDR2 SQIVND come from the germline V gene (reference sequence). This CDR3 is built from 15 residues. CDR3 sequence: CASSLTTTGYYGYTF. The CDR3 DNA reads as TGTGCCAGTAGCCTCACGACGACAGGGTACTATGGCTACACCTTC. Looking up the rest from reference TRBV19 and TRBJ1-2 gives the full variable domain: DGGITQSPKYLFRKEGQNVTLSCEQNLNHDAMYWYRQDPGQGLRLIYYSQIVNDFQKGDIAEGYSVSREKKESFPLTVTSAQKNPTAFYLCASSLTTTGYYGYTFGSGTRLTVV.

This chain uses TRBV7-2 with TRBJ2-1; no definite D call. Germline loops: CDR1 SGHTA, CDR2 FQGNSA. This CDR3 has 15 amino acids. The V end was cut by 4 bases, the J end by 8 bases, with 18 bases between. The chain's CDR3 is CASSSQTGPWDEQFF. CDR3 nucleotides: TGTGCCAGCAGCTCCCAAACCGGGCCGTGGGATGAGCAGTTCTTC. Together with reference TRBV7-2 and TRBJ2-1, the CDR3 gives the full variable domain: GAGVSQSPSNKVTEKGKDVELRCDPISGHTALYWYRQSLGQGLEFLIYFQGNSAPDKSGLPSDRFSAERTGGSVSTLTIQRTQQEDSAVYLCASSSQTGPWDEQFFGPGTRLTVL.

The chain employs TRBV4-1 and TRBJ2-7; D not resolved. Germline CDR1 reads MGHRA; CDR2 reads YSYEKL. Trimming left V 0 bases short and J 3 bases short, with 6 bases between. The CDR3 loop spans 13 amino acids. The CDR3 DNA reads as TGCGCCAGCAGCCAAGAACCTGACTACGAGCAGTACTTC. This sequence encodes CASSQEPDYEQYF.

V and J are TRBV2 and TRBJ2-3; a possible D gene is TRBD2 (5 bases). Germline CDR1 SNHLY, CDR2 FYNNEI. V lost 9 bases and J 5 bases, leaving 18 bases between the germline ends. The CDR3 has 14 residues. CDR3 nucleotides: TGTGCCAGGACCCGACTAATGGCCAAAGATACGCAGTATTTT. Translated, it gives CARTRLMAKDTQYF.

This clone was picked up a small number of times. The chain carries TRBV27 and TRBJ1-2; no clear D gene. The CDR3 is 13 amino acids. Germline values: CDR1 MNHEY, CDR2 SMNVEV (reference sequence). Trimming pared 0 bases from V and 8 bases from J, leaving 10 bases between. The CDR3 protein is CASSLSPFVGYTF. The CDR3 DNA follows: TGTGCCAGCAGTTTATCGCCCTTTGTGGGCTACACCTTC.

This sequence joins TRBV6-5 and TRBJ1-2; D remains ambiguous. The CDR3 spans 14 residues. Germline lookup yields CDR1 MNHEY and CDR2 SVGAGI. Trimming took 5 bases from V and 4 from J, leaving 14 bases between them. The CDR3 region is CASSATPLGYGYTF. DNA for the CDR3: TGTGCCAGCAGTGCGACACCCTTGGGCTATGGCTACACCTTC.

This chain joins TRBV5-8 and TRBJ1-2; a possible D gene is TRBD1 (5 bases). V was clipped by 3 bases and J by 4 bases, with 10 bases between them. This CDR3 region has 13 residues. Germline V lookup: CDR1 SGHTS, CDR2 YDEGEE. The CDR3 region is CASSSGTVYGYTF. The CDR3 DNA reads as TGTGCCAGCAGCTCGGGGACGGTCTATGGCTACACCTTC.

The CDR3 nucleotides are TGTGCCAGCAGTCCCTTGATATTTGACAGTCTTAATCAGCCCCAGCATTTT. It is translated as CASSPLIFDSLNQPQHF. V is TRBV27 and J is TRBJ1-5; D perhaps matches TRBD1 (5 bases). Germline CDR1 is MNHEY and CDR2 is SMNVEV (reference sequence). The CDR3 has 17 residues. The germline V and J ends were trimmed by 5 bases and 4 bases, with 21 bases remaining between them.

This chain uses TRBV7-2 with TRBJ2-2; D ambiguous. This CDR3 comprises 14 residues. Looked up from germline, CDR1 is SGHTA and CDR2 is FQGNSA. The V end was cut by 4 bases, the J end by 3 bases, with 9 bases between. CDR3 sequence (DNA): TGTGCCAGCAGCTACAATGATTACACCGGGGAGCTGTTTTTT. It specifies CASSYNDYTGELFF.

This rearrangement joins TRBV19 to TRBJ2-2, with 8 positions matching TRBD1. The V gene end was trimmed by 5 bases and the J gene end by 4 bases; junction bases not matched to a gene: 9. The CDR3 loop spans 16 amino acids. The germline V gene encodes CDR1 LNHDA and CDR2 SQIVND (reference sequence). The CDR3 sequence: CASSLLGQGGTGELFF. The CDR3 DNA is TGTGCCAGTAGTTTACTCGGACAGGGAGGCACCGGGGAGCTGTTTTTT.

The chain links TRBV7-8 to TRBJ2-2; D perhaps matches TRBD1 (6 bases). Trimming removed 5 bases from V and 5 bases from J, with 18 bases in between. Germline V gene lookup returns CDR1 SGHVS and CDR2 FQNEAQ. CDR3 length: 16 amino acids. DNA of the CDR3: TGTGCCAGCAGCCTGCCGGGACACCCCATAACCGGGGAGCTGTTTTTT. Translation: CASSLPGHPITGELFF.

This clone was detected only once. V usage is TRBV7-9 and J usage is TRBJ1-2; 8 nucleotides match TRBD1. J gave up 8 bases and V 4 bases, and 3 bases lay outside the gene matches. This CDR3 region has 12 residues. Germline V gives CDR1 SEHNR, CDR2 FQNEAQ (reference sequence). CDR3 in DNA: TGTGCCAGCAGCTCCCAGGGGGCGGGCTACACCTTC. It translates to CASSSQGAGYTF.

V and J are TRBV7-2 and TRBJ2-7; D uncertain. The germline V gene has CDR1 SGHTA and CDR2 FQGNSA. The CDR3 length is 14 residues. V was pared by 4 bases and J by 3 bases, with 13 bases between. In nucleotides, the CDR3 is TGTGCCAGCAGCTCCGACGGAAGCCTCTACGAGCAGTACTTC. This codes for CASSSDGSLYEQYF.

The chain recombines TRBV19 with TRBJ2-1; D is unresolved. Germline V lookup: CDR1 LNHDA, CDR2 SQIVND (reference sequence). This CDR3 contains 14 residues. The V and J ends lost 5 bases and 3 bases respectively, with 11 bases between them. This chain's CDR3 is CASSFGLGYNEQFF. In nucleotides, the CDR3 is TGTGCCAGTAGTTTCGGGCTAGGCTACAATGAGCAGTTCTTC.

On this clone: A much bigger clone sits one base away, suggesting this may be a read error. V usage is TRBV28 and J usage is TRBJ1-5; D is uncertain. Germline-derived CDR1 and CDR2 are MDHEN and SYDVKM. CDR3 size: 12 residues. The germline V and J ends were trimmed by 3 bases and 4 bases, with 4 bases remaining between them. CDR3 in DNA: TGTGCCAGCAGTTTGGAAAATCAGCCCCAGCATTTT. Translated: CASSLENQPQHF.